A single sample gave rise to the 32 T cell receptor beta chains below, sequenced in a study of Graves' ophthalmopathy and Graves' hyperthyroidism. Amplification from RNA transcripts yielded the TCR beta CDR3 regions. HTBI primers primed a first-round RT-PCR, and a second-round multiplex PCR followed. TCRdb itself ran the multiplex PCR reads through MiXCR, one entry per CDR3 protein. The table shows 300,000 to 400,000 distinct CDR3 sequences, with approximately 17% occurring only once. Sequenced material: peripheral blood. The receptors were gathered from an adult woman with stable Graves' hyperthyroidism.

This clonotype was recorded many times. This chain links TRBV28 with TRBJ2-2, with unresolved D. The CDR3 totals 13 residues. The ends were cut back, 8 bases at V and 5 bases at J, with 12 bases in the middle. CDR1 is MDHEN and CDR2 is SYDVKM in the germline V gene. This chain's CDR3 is CASLSPSTGELFF. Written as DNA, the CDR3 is TGTGCCAGCCTTTCTCCCTCAACCGGGGAGCTGTTTTTT.

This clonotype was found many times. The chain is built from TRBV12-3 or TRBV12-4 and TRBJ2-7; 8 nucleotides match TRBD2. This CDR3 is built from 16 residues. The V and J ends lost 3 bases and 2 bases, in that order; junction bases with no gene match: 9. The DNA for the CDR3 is TGTGCCAGCAGTTTTAGGGGGGGAGCGGGAGCCTACGAGCAGTACTTC. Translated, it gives CASSFRGGAGAYEQYF.

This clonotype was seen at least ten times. The CDR3: CASSEQGSHEQYF. The CDR3, as DNA: TGTGCCAGCAGTGAACAGGGTAGCCACGAGCAGTACTTC. The rearrangement uses TRBV6-1 and TRBJ2-7; tentatively, D is TRBD1 (5 bases). Germline V gene data show CDR1 as MNHNS and CDR2 as SASEGT. The CDR3 extends over 13 amino acids. V was pared by 2 bases and J by 5 bases, with 10 bases between.

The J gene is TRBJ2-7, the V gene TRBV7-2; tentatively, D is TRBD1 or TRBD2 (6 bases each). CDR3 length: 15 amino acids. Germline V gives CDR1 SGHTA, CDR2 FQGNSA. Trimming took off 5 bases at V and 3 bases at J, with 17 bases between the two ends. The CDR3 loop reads CASSQDSGGDYEQYF. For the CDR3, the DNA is TGTGCCAGCAGCCAGGACAGCGGCGGGGACTACGAGCAGTACTTC.

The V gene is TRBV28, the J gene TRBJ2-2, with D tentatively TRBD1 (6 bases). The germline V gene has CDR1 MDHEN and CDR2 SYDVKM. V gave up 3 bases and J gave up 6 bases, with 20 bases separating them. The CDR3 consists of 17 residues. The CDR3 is CASSFGRGLVYPGELFF. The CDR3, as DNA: TGTGCCAGCAGTTTTGGCAGGGGTTTGGTATATCCCGGGGAGCTGTTTTTT.

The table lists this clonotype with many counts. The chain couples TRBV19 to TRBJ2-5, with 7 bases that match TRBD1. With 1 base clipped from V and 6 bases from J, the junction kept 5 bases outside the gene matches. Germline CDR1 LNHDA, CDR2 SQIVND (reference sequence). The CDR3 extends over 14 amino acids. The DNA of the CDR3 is TGTGCCAGTAGTATAGCGGCAGGGGGAAAGACCCAGTACTTC. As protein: CASSIAAGGKTQYF.

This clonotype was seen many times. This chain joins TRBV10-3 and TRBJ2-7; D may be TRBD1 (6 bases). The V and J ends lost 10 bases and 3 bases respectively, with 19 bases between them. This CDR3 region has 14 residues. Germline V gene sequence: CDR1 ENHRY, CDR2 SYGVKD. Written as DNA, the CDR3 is TGTGCCACTACGGATGTTCTAGGGGGCTACGAGCAGTACTTC. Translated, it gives CATTDVLGGYEQYF.

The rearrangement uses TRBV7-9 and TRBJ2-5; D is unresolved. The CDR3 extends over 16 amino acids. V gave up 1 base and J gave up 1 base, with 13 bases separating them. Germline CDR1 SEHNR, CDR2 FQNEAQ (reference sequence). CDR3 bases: TGTGCCAGCAGCTTAGTGGCCATACCTCTCCAAGAGACCCAGTACTTC. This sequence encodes CASSLVAIPLQETQYF.

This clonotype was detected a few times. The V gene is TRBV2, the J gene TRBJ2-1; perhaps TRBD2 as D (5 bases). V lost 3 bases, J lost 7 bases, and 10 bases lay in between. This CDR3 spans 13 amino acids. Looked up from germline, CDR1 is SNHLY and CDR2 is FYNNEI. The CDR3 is CASSDRRTNEQFF. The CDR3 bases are TGTGCCAGCAGTGATAGGAGGACGAATGAGCAGTTCTTC.

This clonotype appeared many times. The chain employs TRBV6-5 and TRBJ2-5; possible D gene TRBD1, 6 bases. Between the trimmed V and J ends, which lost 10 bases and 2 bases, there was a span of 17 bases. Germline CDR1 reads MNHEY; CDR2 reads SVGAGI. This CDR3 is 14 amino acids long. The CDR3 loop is CAIERARGQETQYF. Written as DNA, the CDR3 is TGTGCCATCGAGAGGGCGAGGGGGCAAGAGACCCAGTACTTC.

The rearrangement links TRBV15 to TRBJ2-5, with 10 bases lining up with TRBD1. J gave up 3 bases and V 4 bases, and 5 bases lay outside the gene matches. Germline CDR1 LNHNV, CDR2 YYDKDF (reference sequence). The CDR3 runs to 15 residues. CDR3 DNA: TGTGCCACCAGCAAACCGGGACAGGGGAAAGAGACCCAGTACTTC. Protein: CATSKPGQGKETQYF.

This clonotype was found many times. The CDR3, as DNA: TGTGCCAGCAGCTTACGGGCAGGGAGGCTCGGGGAGCTGTTTTTT. Translating gives CASSLRAGRLGELFF. This chain uses TRBV11-2 with TRBJ2-2; tentatively, D is TRBD2 (6 bases). Germline-derived CDR1 and CDR2 are SGHAT and FQNNGV. CDR3 length equals 15 residues. Trimming took off 2 bases at V and 7 bases at J, with 14 bases between the two ends. The variable domain in full, completed from reference TRBV11-2 and TRBJ2-2, reads EAGVAQSPRYKIIEKRQSVAFWCNPISGHATLYWYQQILGQGPKLLIQFQNNGVVDDSQLPKDRFSAERLKGVDSTLKIQPAKLEDSAVYLCASSLRAGRLGELFFGEGSRLTVL.

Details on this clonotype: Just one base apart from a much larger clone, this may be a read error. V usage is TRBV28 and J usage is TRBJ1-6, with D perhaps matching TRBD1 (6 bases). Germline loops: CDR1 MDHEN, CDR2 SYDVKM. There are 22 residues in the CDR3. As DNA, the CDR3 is TGTGCCAGCAGGAACTCCCGAGGGGGGAATGCGCCCACGTGGAGATGGAATTCACACCTCCACTTT. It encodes CASRNSRGGNAPTWRWNSHLHF.

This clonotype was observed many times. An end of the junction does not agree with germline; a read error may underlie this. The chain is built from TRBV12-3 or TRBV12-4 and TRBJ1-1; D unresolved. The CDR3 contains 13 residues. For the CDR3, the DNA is TGTGCCAGCAGCTTAGTTGGGAACACTGAAGCTTTCTTT. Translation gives CASSLVGNTEAFF.

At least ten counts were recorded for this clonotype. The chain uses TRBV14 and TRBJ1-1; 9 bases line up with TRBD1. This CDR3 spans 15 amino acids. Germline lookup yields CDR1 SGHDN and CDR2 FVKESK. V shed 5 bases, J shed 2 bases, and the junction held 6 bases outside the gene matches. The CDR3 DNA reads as TGTGCCAGCAGCATGGGGACAGGGACTAACACTGAAGCTTTCTTT. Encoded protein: CASSMGTGTNTEAFF.

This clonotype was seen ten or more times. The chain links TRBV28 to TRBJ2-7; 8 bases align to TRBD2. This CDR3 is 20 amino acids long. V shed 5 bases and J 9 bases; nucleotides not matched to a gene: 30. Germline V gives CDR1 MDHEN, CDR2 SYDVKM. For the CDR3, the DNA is TGTGCCAGCAGTCACAGCCGCCTCCGAGATCAAGGTCCAGCGGGAGAGGGGCAGTACTTC. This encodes CASSHSRLRDQGPAGEGQYF.

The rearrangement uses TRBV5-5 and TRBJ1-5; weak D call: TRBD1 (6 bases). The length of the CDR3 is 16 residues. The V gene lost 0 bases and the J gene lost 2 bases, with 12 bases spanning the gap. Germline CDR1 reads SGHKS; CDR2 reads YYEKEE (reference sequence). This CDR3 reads CASSLAPTGGNQPQHF. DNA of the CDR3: TGTGCCAGCAGCTTGGCCCCGACAGGTGGCAATCAGCCCCAGCATTTT.

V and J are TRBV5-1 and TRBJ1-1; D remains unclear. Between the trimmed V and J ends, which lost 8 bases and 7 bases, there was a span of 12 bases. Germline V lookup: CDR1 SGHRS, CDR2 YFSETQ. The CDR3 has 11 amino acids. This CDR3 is CASGPEGEAFF. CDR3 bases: TGCGCCAGTGGACCGGAGGGTGAAGCTTTCTTT.

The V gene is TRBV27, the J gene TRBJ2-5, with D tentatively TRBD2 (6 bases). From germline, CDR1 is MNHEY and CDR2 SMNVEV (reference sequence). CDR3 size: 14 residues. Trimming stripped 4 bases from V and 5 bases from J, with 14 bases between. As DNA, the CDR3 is TGTGCCAGCAGTTCCCTCGGACTATCGGAGACCCAGTACTTC. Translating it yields CASSSLGLSETQYF.

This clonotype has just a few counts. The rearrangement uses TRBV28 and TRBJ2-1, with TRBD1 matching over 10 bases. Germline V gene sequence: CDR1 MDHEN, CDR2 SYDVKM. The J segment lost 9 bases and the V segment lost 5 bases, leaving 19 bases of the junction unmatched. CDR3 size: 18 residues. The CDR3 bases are TGTGCCAGCAGTCCCTCGCCGCGGGGACAGGGGACCCGCGCTGAGCAGTTCTTC. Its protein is CASSPSPRGQGTRAEQFF.

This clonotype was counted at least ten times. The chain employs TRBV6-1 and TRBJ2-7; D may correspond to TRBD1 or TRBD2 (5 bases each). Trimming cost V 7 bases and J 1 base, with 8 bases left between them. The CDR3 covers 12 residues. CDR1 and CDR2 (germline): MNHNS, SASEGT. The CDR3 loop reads CASTWGSYEQYF. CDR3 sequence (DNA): TGTGCCAGCACCTGGGGGTCCTACGAGCAGTACTTC.

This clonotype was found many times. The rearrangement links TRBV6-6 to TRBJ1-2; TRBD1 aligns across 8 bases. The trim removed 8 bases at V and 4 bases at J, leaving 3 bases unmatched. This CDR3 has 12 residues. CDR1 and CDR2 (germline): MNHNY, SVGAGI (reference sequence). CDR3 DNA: TGTGCCAGCTCTGGGACAGGCTATGGCTACACCTTC. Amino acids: CASSGTGYGYTF.

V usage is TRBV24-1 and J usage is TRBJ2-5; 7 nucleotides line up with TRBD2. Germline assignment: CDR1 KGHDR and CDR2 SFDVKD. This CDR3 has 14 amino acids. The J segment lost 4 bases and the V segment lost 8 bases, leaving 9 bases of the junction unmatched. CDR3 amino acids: CATICGSFPETQYF. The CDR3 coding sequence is TGTGCCACCATATGCGGGAGTTTCCCAGAGACCCAGTACTTC.

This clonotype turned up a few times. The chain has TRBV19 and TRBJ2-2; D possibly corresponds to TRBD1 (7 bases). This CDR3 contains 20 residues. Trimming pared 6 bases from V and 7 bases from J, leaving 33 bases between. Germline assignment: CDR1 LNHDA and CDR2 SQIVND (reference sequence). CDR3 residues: CASSNSLVGHYRGGVGELFF. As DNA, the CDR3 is TGTGCCAGTAGCAATTCGTTGGTGGGTCATTACAGGGGAGGTGTCGGGGAGCTGTTTTTT.

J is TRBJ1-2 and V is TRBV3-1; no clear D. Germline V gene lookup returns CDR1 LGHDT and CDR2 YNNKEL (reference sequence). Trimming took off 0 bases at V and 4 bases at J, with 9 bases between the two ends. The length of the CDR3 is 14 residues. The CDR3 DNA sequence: TGTGCCAGCAGCCAAGACCAGAGAGCCTATGGCTACACCTTC. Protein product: CASSQDQRAYGYTF.

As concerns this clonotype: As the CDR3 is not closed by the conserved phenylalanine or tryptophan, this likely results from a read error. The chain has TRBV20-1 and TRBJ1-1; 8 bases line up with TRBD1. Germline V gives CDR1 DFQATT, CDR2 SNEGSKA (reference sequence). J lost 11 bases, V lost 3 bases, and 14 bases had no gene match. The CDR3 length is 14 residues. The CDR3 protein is CSARARRQGTDAFY. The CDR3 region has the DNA TGCAGTGCTAGGGCTCGACGACAGGGGACAGATGCTTTCTAT.

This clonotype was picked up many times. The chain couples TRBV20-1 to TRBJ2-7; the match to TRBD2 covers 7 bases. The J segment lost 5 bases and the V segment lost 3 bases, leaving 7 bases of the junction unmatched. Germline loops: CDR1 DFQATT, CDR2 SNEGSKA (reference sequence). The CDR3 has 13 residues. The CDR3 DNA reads TGCAGTGCTAGCCGGGACTACGGTCACGAGCAGTACTTC. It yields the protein CSASRDYGHEQYF.

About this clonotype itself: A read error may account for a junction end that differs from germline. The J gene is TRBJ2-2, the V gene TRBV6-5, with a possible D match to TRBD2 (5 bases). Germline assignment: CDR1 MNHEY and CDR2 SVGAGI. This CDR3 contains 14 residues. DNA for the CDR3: TGTTCCAGCAGTTCGGAGGCGGACACCGGGGAGCTGTTTTTT. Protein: CSSSSEADTGELFF.

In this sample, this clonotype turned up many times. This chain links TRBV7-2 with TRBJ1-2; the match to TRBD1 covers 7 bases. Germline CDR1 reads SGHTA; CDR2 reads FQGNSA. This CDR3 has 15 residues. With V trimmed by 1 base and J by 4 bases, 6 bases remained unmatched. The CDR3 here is CASSLGSGGAYGYTF. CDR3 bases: TGTGCCAGCAGCTTAGGGTCAGGGGGTGCCTATGGCTACACCTTC.

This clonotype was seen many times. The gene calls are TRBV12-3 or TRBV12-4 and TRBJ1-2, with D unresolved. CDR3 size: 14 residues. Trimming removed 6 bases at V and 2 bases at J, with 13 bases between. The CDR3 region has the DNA TGTGCCAGCAGAGACATACGGCGAAACTATGGCTACACCTTC. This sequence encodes CASRDIRRNYGYTF.

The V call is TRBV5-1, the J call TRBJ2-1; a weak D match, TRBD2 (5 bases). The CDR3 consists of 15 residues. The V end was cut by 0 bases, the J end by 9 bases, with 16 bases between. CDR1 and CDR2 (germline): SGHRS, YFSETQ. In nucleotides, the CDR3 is TGCGCCAGCAGCTTGGCGCGGACTGGGCCAAGTGAGCAGTTCTTC. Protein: CASSLARTGPSEQFF.

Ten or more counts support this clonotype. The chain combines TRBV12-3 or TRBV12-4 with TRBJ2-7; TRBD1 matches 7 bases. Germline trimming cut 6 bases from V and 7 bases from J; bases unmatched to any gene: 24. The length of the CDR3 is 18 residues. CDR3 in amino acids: CASSRAKGGRRPSGEQYF. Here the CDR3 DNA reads TGTGCCAGCAGCCGGGCCAAAGGGGGCAGACGCCCTTCGGGGGAGCAGTACTTC.